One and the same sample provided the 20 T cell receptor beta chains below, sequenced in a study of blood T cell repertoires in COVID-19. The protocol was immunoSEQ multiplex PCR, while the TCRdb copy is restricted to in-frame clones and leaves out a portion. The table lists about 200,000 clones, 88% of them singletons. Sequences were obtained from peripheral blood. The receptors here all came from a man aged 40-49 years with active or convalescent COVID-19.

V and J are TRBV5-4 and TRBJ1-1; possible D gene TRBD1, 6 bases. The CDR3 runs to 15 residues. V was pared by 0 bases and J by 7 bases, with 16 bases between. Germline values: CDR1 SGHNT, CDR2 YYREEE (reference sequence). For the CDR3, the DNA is TGTGCCAGCAGCTTGGGCGGTTGGGGGACAAATGAAGCTTTCTTT. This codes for CASSLGGWGTNEAFF. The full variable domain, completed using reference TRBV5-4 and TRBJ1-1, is ETGVTQSPTHLIKTRGQQVTLRCSSQSGHNTVSWYQQALGQGPQFIFQYYREEENGRGNFPPRFSGLQFPNYSSELNVNALELDDSALYLCASSLGGWGTNEAFFGQGTRLTVV.

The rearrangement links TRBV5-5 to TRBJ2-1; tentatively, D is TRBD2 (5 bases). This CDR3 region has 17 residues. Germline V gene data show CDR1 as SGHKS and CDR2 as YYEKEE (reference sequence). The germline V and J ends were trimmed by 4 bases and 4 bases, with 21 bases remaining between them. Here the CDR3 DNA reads TGTGCCAGCAGCCGCTTGGCGAGGGATTTAGGGTACAATGAGCAGTTCTTC. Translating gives CASSRLARDLGYNEQFF.

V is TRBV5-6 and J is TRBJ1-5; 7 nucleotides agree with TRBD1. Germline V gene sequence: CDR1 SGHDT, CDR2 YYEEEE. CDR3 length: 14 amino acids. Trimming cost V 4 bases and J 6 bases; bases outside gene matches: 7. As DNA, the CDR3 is TGTGCCAGCAGCCTTACAGGGGTGGGTCAGCCCCAGCATTTT. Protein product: CASSLTGVGQPQHF.

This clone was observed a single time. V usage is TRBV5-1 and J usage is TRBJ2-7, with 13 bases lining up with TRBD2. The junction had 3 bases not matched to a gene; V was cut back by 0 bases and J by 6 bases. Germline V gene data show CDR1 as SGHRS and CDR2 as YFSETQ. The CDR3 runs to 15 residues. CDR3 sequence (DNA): TGCGCCAGCAGCTTGGGACTAGCGGGGGGCCTCGAGCAGTACTTC. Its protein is CASSLGLAGGLEQYF.

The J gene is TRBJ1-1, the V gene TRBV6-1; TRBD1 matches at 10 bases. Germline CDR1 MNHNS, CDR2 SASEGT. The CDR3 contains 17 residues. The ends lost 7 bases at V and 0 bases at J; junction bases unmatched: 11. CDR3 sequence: CASTDGQGGQMNTEAFF. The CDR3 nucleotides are TGTGCCAGCACTGACGGACAGGGGGGCCAAATGAACACTGAAGCTTTCTTT.

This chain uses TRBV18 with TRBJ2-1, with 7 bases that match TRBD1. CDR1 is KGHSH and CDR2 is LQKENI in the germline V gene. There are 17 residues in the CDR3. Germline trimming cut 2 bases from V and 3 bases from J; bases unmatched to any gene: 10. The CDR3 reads CASSPIGRGFGYNEQFF. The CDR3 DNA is TGTGCCAGCTCACCAATTGGCAGGGGGTTTGGCTACAATGAGCAGTTCTTC. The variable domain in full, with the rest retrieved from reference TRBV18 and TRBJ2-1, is NAGVMQNPRHLVRRRGQEARLRCSPMKGHSHVYWYRQLPEEGLKFMVYLQKENIIDESGMPKERFSAEFPKEGPSILRIQQVVRGDSAAYFCASSPIGRGFGYNEQFFGPGTRLTVL.

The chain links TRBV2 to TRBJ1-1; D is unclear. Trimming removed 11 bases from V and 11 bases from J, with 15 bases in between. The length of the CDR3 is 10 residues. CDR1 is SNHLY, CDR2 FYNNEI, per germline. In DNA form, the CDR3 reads TGTGCCGTGACTCAAATTCGCGCTTTCTTT. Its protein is CAVTQIRAFF.

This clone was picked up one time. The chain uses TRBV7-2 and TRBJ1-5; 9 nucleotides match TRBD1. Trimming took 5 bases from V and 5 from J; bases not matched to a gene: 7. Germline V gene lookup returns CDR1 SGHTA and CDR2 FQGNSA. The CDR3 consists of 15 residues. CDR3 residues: CASSAWTGADQPQHF. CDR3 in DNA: TGTGCCAGCAGCGCCTGGACAGGGGCGGATCAGCCCCAGCATTTT.

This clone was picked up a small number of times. Here the CDR3 reads CASSPRTGNPYGYTF. The CDR3 region has the DNA TGCGCCAGCAGCCCAAGGACAGGGAACCCCTATGGCTACACCTTC. J is TRBJ1-2 and V is TRBV5-1; 8 positions match TRBD1. J lost 4 bases, V lost 4 bases, and 9 bases had no gene match. Germline assignment: CDR1 SGHRS and CDR2 YFSETQ. The CDR3 totals 15 residues.

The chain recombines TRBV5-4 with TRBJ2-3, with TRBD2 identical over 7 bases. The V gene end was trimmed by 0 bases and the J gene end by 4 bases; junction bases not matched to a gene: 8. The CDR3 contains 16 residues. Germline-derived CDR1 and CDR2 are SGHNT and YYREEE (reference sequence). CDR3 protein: CASSLEAGWAADTQYF. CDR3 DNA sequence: TGTGCCAGCAGCTTGGAAGCGGGGTGGGCAGCAGATACGCAGTATTTT.

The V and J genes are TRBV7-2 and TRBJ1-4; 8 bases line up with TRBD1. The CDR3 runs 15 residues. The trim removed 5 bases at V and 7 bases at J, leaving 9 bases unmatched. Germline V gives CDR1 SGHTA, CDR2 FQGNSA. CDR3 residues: CASSPRQGTGEKLFF. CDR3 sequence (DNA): TGTGCCAGCAGCCCCCGACAGGGGACGGGTGAAAAACTGTTTTTT.

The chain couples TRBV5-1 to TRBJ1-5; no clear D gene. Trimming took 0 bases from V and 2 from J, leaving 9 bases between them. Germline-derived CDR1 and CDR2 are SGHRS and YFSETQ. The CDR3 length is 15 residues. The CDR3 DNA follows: TGCGCCAGCAGCTTGGGTACAGACGGCAATCAGCCCCAGCATTTT. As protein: CASSLGTDGNQPQHF.

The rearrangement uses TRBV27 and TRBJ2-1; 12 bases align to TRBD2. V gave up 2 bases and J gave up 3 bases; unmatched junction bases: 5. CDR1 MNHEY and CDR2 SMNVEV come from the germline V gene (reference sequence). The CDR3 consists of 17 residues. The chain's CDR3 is CASSLGLAGGIYNEQFF. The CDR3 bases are TGTGCCAGCAGTTTAGGGCTAGCGGGAGGGATCTACAATGAGCAGTTCTTC.

The CDR3 DNA reads as TGTGCCAGCAGTTACTCTTCGGAGGAGCAGTTCTTC. Translation: CASSYSSEEQFF. The gene calls are TRBV6-6 and TRBJ2-1, with D hard to call. Germline V lookup: CDR1 MNHNY, CDR2 SVGAGI (reference sequence). Trimming shortened V by 0 bases and J by 10 bases, and 7 bases separated the two germline ends. The CDR3 contains 12 residues.

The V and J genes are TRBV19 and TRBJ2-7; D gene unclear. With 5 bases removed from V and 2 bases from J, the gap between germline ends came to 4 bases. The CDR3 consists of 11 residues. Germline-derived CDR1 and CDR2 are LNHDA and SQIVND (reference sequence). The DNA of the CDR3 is TGTGCCAGTAGTTCAACCTACGAGCAGTACTTC. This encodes CASSSTYEQYF.

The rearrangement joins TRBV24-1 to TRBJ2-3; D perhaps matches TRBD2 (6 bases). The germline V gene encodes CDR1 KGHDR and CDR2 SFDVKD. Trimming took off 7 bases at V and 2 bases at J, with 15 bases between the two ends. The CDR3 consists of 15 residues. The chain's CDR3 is CATSRGTEYTDTQYF. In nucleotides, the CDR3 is TGTGCCACCAGCAGAGGGACTGAATACACAGATACGCAGTATTTT.

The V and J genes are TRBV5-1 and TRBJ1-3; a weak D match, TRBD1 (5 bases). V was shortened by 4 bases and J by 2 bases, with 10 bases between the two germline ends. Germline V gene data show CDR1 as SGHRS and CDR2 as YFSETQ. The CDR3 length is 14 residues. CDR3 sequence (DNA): TGCGCCAGCAGCCTGGGCAGGGCTGGAAACACCATATATTTT. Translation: CASSLGRAGNTIYF.

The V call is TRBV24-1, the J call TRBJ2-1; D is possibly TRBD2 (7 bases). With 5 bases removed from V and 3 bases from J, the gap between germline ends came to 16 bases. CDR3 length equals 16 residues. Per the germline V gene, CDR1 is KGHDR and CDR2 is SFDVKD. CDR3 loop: CATSAHRGASYNEQFF. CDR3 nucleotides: TGTGCCACCAGTGCCCATCGGGGGGCGAGCTACAATGAGCAGTTCTTC.

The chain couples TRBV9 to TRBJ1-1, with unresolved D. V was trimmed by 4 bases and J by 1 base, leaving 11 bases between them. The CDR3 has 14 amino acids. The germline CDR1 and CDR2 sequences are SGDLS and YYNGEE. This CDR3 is CASSPLAENTEAFF. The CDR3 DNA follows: TGTGCCAGCAGCCCCTTAGCGGAGAACACTGAAGCTTTCTTT.

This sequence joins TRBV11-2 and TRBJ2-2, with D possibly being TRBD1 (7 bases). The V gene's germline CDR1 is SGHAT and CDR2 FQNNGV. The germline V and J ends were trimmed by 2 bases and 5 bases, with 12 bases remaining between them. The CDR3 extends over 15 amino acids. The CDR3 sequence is CASSLIRGRTGELFF. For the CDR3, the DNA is TGTGCCAGCAGCTTAATCAGGGGGAGGACCGGGGAGCTGTTTTTT.